This T cell receptor beta chain was identified in a study of beta chain features in type 1 diabetes (dated by TCRdb to between 2017 and 2018). A note on the overall study: Mean age, gender distribution, total cell number and subset yield did not differ between patients and healthy donors. Across all samples, around 100 million sorted cells were examined, and cell number per subset correlated strongly with RNA yield. In the study, recently diagnosed type 1 diabetes patients and matched healthy donors were compared on the TCRB repertoires of their sorted circulating CD4+ T cell subsets. Regulatory and stem cell-like memory subsets were obtained from only 8 patients and about 8 healthy donors, while naive and central memory subsets were obtained from all 28 donors.

Each donor gave one peripheral blood draw, averaging approximately 120 mL, which was collected into heparinised tubes. A BD FACSAria II and a panel including CD45RO, CCR7, CD25, CD127, CD95 and CD27 were used to sort naive, central memory, regulatory and stem cell-like memory CD4+ T cells. Purity was above 98% for every sorted population. PBMCs were isolated right away by Lymphoprep density gradient centrifugation and were stained directly, without culture. So that batch effects would be minimized, each experiment stained and sorted samples in pairs, pairing one healthy donor with one patient. Measured from the cysteine to the phenylalanine, the CDR3 is 14 residues long. Just the 42-base CDR3 DNA is kept, in frame starting at base 1. V sheds 1 base and J sheds 1 base, leaving 5 bases between their ends. The germline V gene supplies CDR1 SGHTA and CDR2 FQGTGA. Results the study describes overall, beyond this receptor: Because small numbers of individuals were included in the HLA sub-analyses, any influence of HLA type on TCRB rearrangement was left unresolved. Naive, central memory and regulatory TCRB repertoires appeared to be more similar among patients than among healthy donors. In all four CD4+ subsets, TCRB CDR3 length was moderately but significantly shorter in type 1 diabetes patients. PCR may preferentially amplify shorter templates, but because patient and control samples were amplified and corrected together, any resulting skew would affect both groups equally. Sequencing cDNA rather than genomic DNA could over-represent highly expressing activated cells, although activation and CD3 levels did not differ between groups. At VDJ recombination sites, type 1 diabetes patients had fewer insertions and more deleted nucleotides, which implies abnormalities in thymic rearrangement.

The entire isolated RNA was reverse transcribed using the High Capacity cDNA Reverse Transcription Kit, and thus expressed TCRB transcripts were sequenced. Deep immunoSEQ sequencing was applied to naive, central memory and regulatory T cell samples, giving an average of about 3.7 million total reads per sample. Sorted cells were lysed in RLT buffer and RNA was extracted with DNase-treated RNeasy Micro or Mini kits, depending on cell number. Each cell subset was processed on its own to prevent cross-contamination, while patient and healthy donor samples were processed together. The immunoSEQ multiplex PCR was used to amplify TCRB sequences from cDNA, yielding 87-bp fragments that span the CDR3 region. Sequencing of the amplicons was performed on the Illumina HiSeq platform. In the authors' own workflow: PCR bias was computationally corrected using synthetic template baselines, reads within Hamming distance 2 were collapsed, and singletons that could not be merged were discarded. Reads were aligned against IMGT to assign V, D and J genes, CDR3 length and insertions or deletions at six rearrangement sites. Within each subset, clonotype counts were normalized to sorted cell number, after which true diversity and Gini coefficients were computed with the tcR R package. The overlap coefficient, calculated on TCRB nucleotide sequences, was used to measure repertoire sharing. Out-of-frame TCRB sequences from naive cells were analyzed as a proxy for the pre-selection repertoire. What TCRdb holds here is the immuneACCESS table cut down to in-frame rearrangements. Part of the clones is not present; checked against another copy, under half of the missing clones reflect an unresolved V gene, and the others are unexplained. The V and J calls and clone size were taken over from that table, and D and trimming were inferred from the DNA. In all, the sample holds under 950,000 clones, and roughly 17% of those were seen once. 0.02% to 0.03% of the sample lies in the top ten.

Note on this clone: Its antigen is currently not known. Base qualities are not provided; no much larger clone lies one nucleotide away.

The sequence joins TRBV7-3 to TRBJ2-1, with the D gene not clear enough to name. What was sequenced was naive CD4+ T cells from blood. Interpreted using the paper, the cell subset or site label stands for: true naive CD4+ T cells. The source is a woman between 18 and 29 years old in good health. The bases read TGTGCCAGCAGCTTAATCGGTTCCTACAATGAGCAGTTCTTC. Its protein is CASSLIGSYNEQFF.